These 13 T cell receptor beta chains share one sample of origin, sequenced in a study of post-analysis software for immune sequencing data (dated by TCRdb to the mid-2010s). According to the study, the label for this sample's time point signals: second blood draw from one MS patient after hematopoietic stem cell transplantation. The library was prepared using PCR. Sequencing relied on an Illumina HiSeq 2500. To reduce PCR and sequencing biases, unique molecular identifiers were built into the TCR beta cDNA libraries. TCRdb reanalyzed the raw reads on its own, using fastp at Q25 for trimming and MiXCR for clone calling, and kept in-frame beta chains. Merged by CDR3 protein, the rows form single entries marked with the most common genes and DNA. Here the sample has some 160,000 distinct CDR3 sequences; around 34% occur a single time. In total, the top ten clones hold 25% to 35% of the sample. The sample in question was blood, obtained after autologous hematopoietic stem cell transplantation. The receptor source for this set is a girl between 10 and 17 years old with multiple sclerosis. Donor details come from another sample of the same person, matched by shared clones.

This clonotype was recorded a few times. V is TRBV27 and J is TRBJ2-1; perhaps TRBD1 as D (6 bases). The CDR3 length is 12 residues. The germline CDR1 and CDR2 sequences are MNHEY and SMNVEV (reference sequence). V gave up 10 bases and J gave up 6 bases, with 13 bases separating them. CDR3 sequence (DNA): TGTGCCACCAGGGGACCACCCAATGAGCAGTTCTTC. It codes for CATRGPPNEQFF.

The chain links TRBV24-1 to TRBJ2-2; D ambiguous. This CDR3 region has 13 residues. CDR1 KGHDR and CDR2 SFDVKD come from the germline V gene. V lost 3 bases and J lost 6, with 7 bases in between. For the CDR3, the DNA is TGTGCCACCAGTGATCTTAACCCCGGGGAGCTGTTTTTT. Protein: CATSDLNPGELFF.

This clonotype appeared a few times. The chain couples TRBV7-2 to TRBJ2-3; 11 nucleotides line up with TRBD2. The CDR3 is 15 residues long. Germline V gives CDR1 SGHTA, CDR2 FQGNSA. J lost 5 bases, V lost 5 bases, and 6 bases had no gene match. The CDR3 sequence is CASSATSGAVDTQYF. As DNA, the CDR3 is TGTGCCAGCAGCGCGACTAGCGGGGCGGTAGATACGCAGTATTTT.

This clonotype showed up many times. This chain joins TRBV6-2 or TRBV6-3 and TRBJ1-6; D is uncertain. The germline V gene encodes CDR1 MNHEY and CDR2 SVGEGT. Trimming shortened V by 2 bases and J by 10 bases, and 12 bases separated the two germline ends. This CDR3 has 14 residues. The CDR3 nucleotides read TGTGCCAGCAGTTACCCTTCTCCGGAGTCACCCCTCCACTTT. Translation gives CASSYPSPESPLHF.

This clonotype was observed many times. V usage is TRBV5-6 and J usage is TRBJ1-2; 7 nucleotides match TRBD1. CDR1 is SGHDT, CDR2 YYEEEE, per germline. The ends lost 5 bases at V and 2 bases at J; junction bases unmatched: 6. The CDR3 extends over 14 amino acids. In DNA, the CDR3 is TGTGCCAGCAGTCAACAGGGGACGAACTATGGCTACACCTTC. This codes for CASSQQGTNYGYTF.

The chain recombines TRBV7-6 with TRBJ1-1; D gene uncertain. The V end was cut by 5 bases, the J end by 1 base, with 8 bases between. The CDR3 consists of 13 residues. Germline lookup yields CDR1 SGHVS and CDR2 FNYEAQ. As DNA, the CDR3 is TGTGCCAGCAGCCTCCCCAAGAACACTGAAGCTTTCTTT. Its protein is CASSLPKNTEAFF.

The CDR3 loop is CASSLTGTDYNEQFF. The CDR3 region has the DNA TGTGCCAGCAGCTTGACCGGGACAGACTACAATGAGCAGTTCTTC. V gene TRBV5-6 combines with J gene TRBJ2-1; 7 nucleotides match TRBD1. CDR1 and CDR2 (germline): SGHDT, YYEEEE. This CDR3 region has 15 residues. With 1 base clipped from V and 3 bases from J, the junction kept 4 bases outside the gene matches.

V usage is TRBV5-1 and J usage is TRBJ2-7; D possibly corresponds to TRBD2 (6 bases). CDR1 and CDR2 from the germline V gene are SGHRS and YFSETQ. Trimming pared 4 bases from V and 0 bases from J, leaving 20 bases between. The CDR3 length is 17 residues. As DNA, the CDR3 is TGCGCCAGCAGCCATACTACCGGGACTGGGATCTCCTACGAGCAGTACTTC. It is translated as CASSHTTGTGISYEQYF.

The chain is built from TRBV14 and TRBJ1-1, with TRBD1 matching 7 bases. CDR1 is SGHDN and CDR2 is FVKESK in the germline V gene. The junction had 0 bases not matched to a gene; V was cut back by 2 bases and J by 3 bases. The CDR3 length is 13 residues. CDR3 region: CASSQTGDTEAFF. In DNA form, the CDR3 reads TGTGCCAGCAGCCAAACAGGGGACACTGAAGCTTTCTTT. Variable domain in full (rest from reference TRBV14 and TRBJ1-1): EAGVTQFPSHSVIEKGQTVTLRCDPISGHDNLYWYRRVMGKEIKFLLHFVKESKQDESGMPNNRFLAERTGGTYSTLKVQPAELEDSGVYFCASSQTGDTEAFFGQGTRLTVV.

This clonotype occurred a few times. This chain connects TRBV7-9 to TRBJ2-1, with no clear D. The ends were cut back, 3 bases at V and 0 bases at J, with 9 bases in the middle. CDR3 length: 15 amino acids. Looked up from germline, CDR1 is SEHNR and CDR2 is FQNEAQ (reference sequence). The CDR3 here is CASSLLSGSYNEQFF. CDR3 nucleotides: TGTGCCAGCAGCTTGTTGTCGGGCTCCTACAATGAGCAGTTCTTC. Looking up the rest from reference TRBV7-9 and TRBJ2-1 gives the full variable domain: DTGVSQNPRHKITKRGQNVTFRCDPISEHNRLYWYRQTLGQGPEFLTYFQNEAQLEKSRLLSDRFSAERPKGSFSTLEIQRTEQGDSAMYLCASSLLSGSYNEQFFGPGTRLTVL.

The table lists this clonotype with many counts. The chain employs TRBV3-1 and TRBJ2-7; D is uncertain. V was trimmed by 0 bases and J by 1 base, leaving 16 bases between them. The CDR3 covers 17 residues. Germline lookup yields CDR1 LGHDT and CDR2 YNNKEL (reference sequence). The CDR3 is CASSQEPIAPPSYEQYF. The CDR3 region has the DNA TGTGCCAGCAGCCAAGAACCTATAGCTCCCCCTTCCTACGAGCAGTACTTC.

The V and J genes are TRBV7-2 and TRBJ2-3; 13 bases line up with TRBD2. Germline V CDR1 and CDR2: SGHTA, FQGNSA. CDR3 length: 16 amino acids. The V segment lost 5 bases and the J segment 3 bases; nucleotides outside the gene matches: 5. The CDR3 region has the DNA TGTGCCAGCAGCAAAACTAGCGGGGGGGAAACAGATACGCAGTATTTT. Protein: CASSKTSGGETDTQYF.

V gene TRBV19 combines with J gene TRBJ2-5; unclear D gene. Germline V lookup: CDR1 LNHDA, CDR2 SQIVND (reference sequence). This CDR3 comprises 14 residues. Trimming left V 5 bases short and J 2 bases short, with 12 bases between. The CDR3 coding sequence is TGTGCCAGTAGTTCCCCGACCAAACAAGAGACCCAGTACTTC. Residues: CASSSPTKQETQYF.